This TCR beta chain was sequenced for a study of blood T cell repertoires in COVID-19. Background on the study: Acute and convalescent COVID-19 specimens originated in the United States, Italy and Spain.

Clones were sequenced by immunoSEQ multiplex PCR, and TCRdb holds only the in-frame ones, with some missing. The sample comprises under 250,000 clones, around 81% of which are singletons, and 10% to 15% rests with the top ten. The sample comprised peripheral blood. This TCR derives from a human donor in a cohort sampled during active COVID-19.

The chain's CDR3 is CASSPRGQREGEQYF. For the CDR3, the DNA is TGTGCCAGCAGTCCCAGGGGACAGCGAGAAGGCGAGCAGTACTTC. The chain is built from TRBV6-5 and TRBJ2-7; 7 nucleotides match TRBD1. CDR3 length: 15 residues. The ends lost 5 bases at V and 6 bases at J; junction bases unmatched: 13. Germline values: CDR1 MNHEY, CDR2 SVGAGI.